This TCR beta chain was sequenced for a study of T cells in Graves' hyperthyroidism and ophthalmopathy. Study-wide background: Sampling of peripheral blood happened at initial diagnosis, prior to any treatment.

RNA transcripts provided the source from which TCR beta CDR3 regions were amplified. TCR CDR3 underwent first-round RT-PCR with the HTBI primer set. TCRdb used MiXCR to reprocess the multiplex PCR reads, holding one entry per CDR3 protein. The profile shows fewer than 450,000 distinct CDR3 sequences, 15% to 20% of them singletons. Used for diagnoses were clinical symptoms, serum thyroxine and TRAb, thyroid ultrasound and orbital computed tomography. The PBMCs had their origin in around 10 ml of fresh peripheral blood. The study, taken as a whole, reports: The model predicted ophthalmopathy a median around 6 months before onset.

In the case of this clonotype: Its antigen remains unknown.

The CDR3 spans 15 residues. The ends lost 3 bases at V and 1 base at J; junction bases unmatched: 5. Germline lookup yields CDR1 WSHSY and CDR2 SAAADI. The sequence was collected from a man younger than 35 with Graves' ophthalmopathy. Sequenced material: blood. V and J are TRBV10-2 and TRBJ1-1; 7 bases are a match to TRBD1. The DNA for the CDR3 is TGCGCCAGCAGTGAAGCCGGGACAGAGAACACTGAAGCTTTCTTT. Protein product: CASSEAGTENTEAFF.